Listed here is a single T cell receptor beta chain. Its antigen is not yet known. No much larger clonotype is one base removed from it; base qualities were not supplied. Between the V and J ends, shortened by 0 bases and 3 bases respectively, the junction contains 8 bases. The CDR3 measures 14 amino acids from cysteine to phenylalanine. Only the CDR3 portion is preserved as DNA: 42 bases, with reading frame beginning at the first base. The CDR1 and CDR2 encoded by the germline V gene are KGHSH and LQKENI. Participants in the prospective study were enrolled through a virtual design, were aged roughly 18 to 100 years, and lived in 24 United States geographic areas. In the prospective study, participants were assigned to cohorts based on the clinical history participants reported in a screening survey and a study questionnaire. ImmuneRACE Cohort 3 recovered participants were defined by two consecutive negative NP/OP PCR tests, healthcare professional clearance, or symptom resolution. Each participant in the prospective study had whole blood, serum and a nasopharyngeal or oropharyngeal swab collected by mobile phlebotomists. Additional blood draws and questionnaires over an approximately two-month period could optionally be provided by prospective study participants. Before DNA extraction, blood samples from the prospective study were shipped at room temperature or frozen.

The data were taken from a study of blood T cell repertoires in COVID-19 (dated by TCRdb to 2018 to 2020). Turning to the overall study: Samples covering the acute and convalescent phases of COVID-19 were provided by collaborators in the United States, Italy and Spain. The repertoires were made available in a free public database intended to serve as a resource for research on the immune response to SARS-CoV-2. The sample metadata nearly always contained a de-identified subject ID, COVID-19 status, age in years and sex. The prospective study material was composed of cDNA or gDNA derived from T cells, B-cell-depleted T cells, or PBMCs. Samples were obtained from the ongoing ImmuneRACE study (first 160 participants) and from about 1,300 subjects provided by 6 global collaborators. Subjects who had been exposed to COVID-19, were actively infected with it, or had recovered from it provided the deeply sampled blood TCRbeta repertoires that made up the dataset. HLA class I and class II types, where available, came from metadata supplied by the sample provider rather than from assay-based typing.

The paper's findings and limits, for the study overall: The amount of clinical and demographic metadata varied by source and participant and was provided uncurated.

TCRbeta CDR3 regions were amplified from genomic DNA by means of the immunoSEQ Assay, a bias-controlled multiplex PCR. As for the original processing: The number of nucleated cells in each sample was estimated from the amplification of reference gene primers within the assay. To quantify the absolute abundance of each unique TCRbeta CDR3 rearrangement, sequence reads were collapsed and filtered. Productive Simpson clonality was computed per sample as the square root of Simpson's diversity index over productive rearrangements. TCRdb holds this immuneACCESS table with in-frame rearrangements only. Some clones are missing; in checked studies, unresolved V genes explain under half, and the rest has no known cause. The V and J calls and clone size are taken from that table; D and trimming were inferred from the DNA. This sample lists about 480,000 clones; more than 75% were detected once. The biggest ten clones account for 1.5% to 2% of the sample.

The sample consisted of PBMCs or T cells enriched from blood (not recorded which). This receptor was obtained from a middle-aged woman who had recovered from COVID-19. Recombination linked TRBV18 to TRBJ2-5; confidence is insufficient to name the D gene. The DNA sequence reads TGTGCCAGCTCACCACCGTATCGCGAAGAGACCCAGTACTTC. Its product reads: CASSPPYREETQYF. When the CDR3 is completed using the reference TRBV18 and TRBJ2-5 genes on either side, the full variable domain is NAGVMQNPRHLVRRRGQEARLRCSPMKGHSHVYWYRQLPEEGLKFMVYLQKENIIDESGMPKERFSAEFPKEGPSILRIQQVVRGDSAAYFCASSPPYREETQYFGPGTRLLVL.